Listed here is a single T cell receptor beta chain. Clones were read by immunoSEQ multiplex PCR, and TCRdb kept only the in-frame ones, dropping some. The top ten clones hold 2% of a sample with under 55,000 clones, around 83% of them seen once. The data belong to a study of memory CD4+ T cells and cytomegalovirus serostatus. The sort gate was single viable CD3+CD4+CD8-CD45RO+ cells for memory CD4+ T cells. V lost 5 bases to trimming and J lost 10 bases; unmatched junction nucleotides: 7. Per germline, CDR1 KGHSH and CDR2 LQKENI. The CDR3 has 14 amino acids. This chain links TRBV18 with TRBJ2-1; 11 positions match TRBD2. The material sequenced was memory CD4+ T cells from blood. The source is an adult in good health and CMV-seropositive. The CDR3 here is CASSVAGGPREQFF. The DNA for the CDR3 is TGTGCCAGCTCAGTAGCGGGGGGGCCCAGGGAGCAGTTCTTC.